A selection of T cell receptor beta chains follows, all from one sample in a study of T cell changes during pregnancy in multiple sclerosis. Some clones are missing from TCRdb's copy, which holds only in-frame ones; the method was immunoSEQ multiplex PCR. This table holds about 40,000 clones, around nine tenths found once. The starting material was peripheral blood, obtained in the first trimester of pregnancy. The receptor set was obtained from a female donor in good health, enrolled as a control in a pregnancy study. CDR3s include the opening cysteine and the closing phenylalanine or tryptophan. D genes are given only for firm matches. Some rows have no size entry. The others give once, few or many, or a class for an expanded clone.

clone_size	j_call	v_call	d_call	cdr3_aa	cdr3_nt
NA	TRBJ1-6	TRBV4-3	TRBD1	CASSQPQGAGSAYSPLHF	TGCGCCAGCAGCCAACCCCAGGGGGCAGGGTCGGCATATTCACCCCTCCACTTT
NA	TRBJ1-1	TRBV5-6	TRBD1	CASTWTGDTEAFF	TGTGCCAGCACCTGGACAGGGGACACTGAAGCTTTCTTT
NA	TRBJ1-5	TRBV7-9	TRBD1	CASSLERRGYGTGNQPQHF	TGTGCCAGCAGCTTAGAGAGGCGTGGATATGGGACAGGTAATCAGCCCCAGCATTTT
NA	TRBJ1-2	TRBV5-5	TRBD1	CASSLGQGNYGYTF	TGTGCCAGCAGCCTCGGACAGGGCAACTATGGCTACACCTTC
once	TRBJ2-7	TRBV6-6	NA	CASKEDSYEQYF	TGTGCCAGCAAGGAGGACTCCTACGAGCAGTACTTC
NA	TRBJ2-7	TRBV11-2	NA	CASSLGSGGTTYEQYF	TGTGCCAGCAGCTTAGGGTCGGGCGGGACGACCTACGAGCAGTACTTC
NA	TRBJ2-7	TRBV29-1	TRBD1	CSAWDSYEQYF	TGCAGCGCCTGGGACAGCTACGAGCAGTACTTC
NA	TRBJ2-7	TRBV7-9	TRBD2	CASSRGGGPAGEQYF	TGTGCCAGCAGCCGCGGGGGGGGACCGGCAGGCGAGCAGTACTTC
NA	TRBJ2-7	TRBV10-3	TRBD2	CAISDTSGRSYEQYF	TGTGCCATCAGTGATACTAGCGGGAGAAGTTACGAGCAGTACTTC
NA	TRBJ2-3	TRBV6-1	TRBD1	CASSRDRGPDTQYF	TGTGCCAGCAGCCGGGACAGGGGCCCAGATACGCAGTATTTT
NA	TRBJ2-2	TRBV27	TRBD2	CASSLGLAANTGELFF	TGTGCCAGCAGTTTGGGACTAGCGGCGAACACCGGGGAGCTGTTTTTT
once	TRBJ1-2	TRBV28	NA	CASTTRSSAMGGYTF	TGTGCCAGCACCACAAGGAGTAGCGCTATGGGTGGCTACACCTTC
NA	TRBJ1-2	TRBV19	TRBD1	CASSTRTGDGYTF	TGTGCCAGTAGTACCCGGACAGGGGATGGCTACACCTTC
once	TRBJ2-1	TRBV19	TRBD2	CASSVRLAPPSYNEQFF	TGTGCCAGTAGCGTAAGACTAGCCCCACCTTCCTACAATGAGCAGTTCTTC
few	TRBJ1-5	TRBV11-3	NA	CASSPPMTRHQPQHF	TGTGCCAGCAGCCCACCGATGACTCGGCATCAGCCCCAGCATTTT
NA	TRBJ1-2	TRBV7-9	TRBD1	CASSRRDSYGYTF	TGTGCCAGCAGCCGAAGGGACAGCTATGGCTACACCTTC
NA	TRBJ1-2	TRBV6-6	TRBD1	CATLTGDFFNYGYTF	TGTGCCACCTTGACAGGGGACTTTTTCAACTATGGCTACACCTTC
NA	TRBJ2-1	TRBV6-6	NA	CASSSRGMVHEQFF	TGTGCCAGCAGTTCCCGCGGAATGGTCCATGAGCAGTTCTTC
NA	TRBJ2-2	TRBV5-1	TRBD1	CASSGTGDTGELFF	TGCGCCAGCAGTGGGACAGGGGACACCGGGGAGCTGTTTTTT
NA	TRBJ1-6	TRBV9	TRBD1	CASSSRQGNSPLHF	TGTGCCAGCAGCTCCCGACAGGGAAATTCACCCCTCCACTTT
NA	TRBJ1-2	TRBV10-3	TRBD1	CATTGASNYGYTF	TGTGCCACGACAGGGGCGTCTAACTATGGCTACACCTTC
once	TRBJ1-2	TRBV28	TRBD1	CASSLSGTGAEGYTF	TGTGCCAGCAGTTTATCGGGGACAGGGGCGGAAGGCTACACCTTC
NA	TRBJ2-3	TRBV5-1	TRBD2	CASSLAGPQTSGSTDTQYF	TGCGCCAGCAGCTTGGCCGGTCCCCAAACTAGCGGGAGTACAGATACGCAGTATTTT
NA	TRBJ2-7	TRBV30	TRBD2	CAWGRIAGEQYF	TGTGCCTGGGGGAGGATAGCGGGAGAGCAGTACTTC
NA	TRBJ2-6	TRBV9	TRBD1	CASSVGQGPGANVLTF	TGTGCCAGCAGCGTGGGACAGGGACCCGGGGCCAACGTCCTGACTTTC